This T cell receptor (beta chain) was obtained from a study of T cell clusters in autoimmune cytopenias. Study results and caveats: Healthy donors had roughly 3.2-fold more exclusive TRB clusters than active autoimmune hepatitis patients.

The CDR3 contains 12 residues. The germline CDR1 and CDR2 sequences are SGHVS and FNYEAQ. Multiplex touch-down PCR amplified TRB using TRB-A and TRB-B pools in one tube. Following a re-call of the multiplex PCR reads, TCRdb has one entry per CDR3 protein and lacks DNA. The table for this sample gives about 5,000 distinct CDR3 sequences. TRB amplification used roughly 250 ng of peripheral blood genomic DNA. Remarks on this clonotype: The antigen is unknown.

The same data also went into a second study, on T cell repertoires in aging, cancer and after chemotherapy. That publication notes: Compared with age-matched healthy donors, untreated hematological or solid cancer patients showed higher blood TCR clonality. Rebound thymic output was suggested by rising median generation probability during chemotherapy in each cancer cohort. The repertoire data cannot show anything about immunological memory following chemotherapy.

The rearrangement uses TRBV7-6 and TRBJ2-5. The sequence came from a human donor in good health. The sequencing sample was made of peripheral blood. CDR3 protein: CASSLVRETQYF. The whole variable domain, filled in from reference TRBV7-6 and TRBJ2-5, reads GAGVSQSPRYKVTKRGQDVALRCDPISGHVSLYWYRQALGQGPEFLTYFNYEAQQDKSGLPNDRFSAERPEGSISTLTIQRTEQRDSAMYRCASSLVRETQYFGPGTRLLVL.